Listed below are T cell receptor beta chains from one sample, sequenced in a study of T cells expressing NK-cell markers. After re-calling the 5' RACE reads, TCRdb lists one entry per CDR3 protein, DNA absent. Its table lists some 460,000 distinct CDR3 sequences. Sequenced input: blood T cells: a sorted CD56 or NKG2C T cell subset, CD4+ or CD8+ T cells, or bulk PBMC T cells (not recorded which). These receptor sequences come from a woman aged 45-65 years in good health. The CDR3 runs from the conserved cysteine through the conserved F or W.

j_call	v_call	cdr3_aa
TRBJ1-1	TRBV5-1	CASSLIMGQGRNTEAFF
TRBJ1-1	TRBV24-1	CATSYRKNTEAFF
TRBJ2-1	TRBV3-1	CASSRDPGLAGNEQFF
TRBJ2-5	TRBV20-1	CSAGFGQLQETQYF
TRBJ2-7	TRBV4-1	CASSQDRGYEQYF
TRBJ2-1	TRBV7-2	CASSFNTPFEQFF
TRBJ2-1	TRBV5-6	CASSLYLSAGSSYNEQFF
TRBJ2-1	TRBV12-3/TRBV12-4	CASSLLATKGGNEQFF
TRBJ2-1	TRBV9	CASSLGSRDEQFF
TRBJ2-3	TRBV7-8	CASSPLLGKGPDTQYF
TRBJ1-6	TRBV12-3/TRBV12-4	CASSPGGSNSPLHF
TRBJ2-1	TRBV5-1	CASEPGGVYSEQFF
TRBJ1-1	TRBV20-1	CSALPRGANTEAFF
TRBJ2-7	TRBV3-1	CASSQELGLVNEQYF
TRBJ2-7	TRBV7-9	CASSYDYEQYF
TRBJ1-2	TRBV29-1	CSVRQGQNYGYTF
TRBJ2-1	TRBV9	CASSPALPEQFF
TRBJ2-3	TRBV7-9	CASGRLTPSTDTQYF
TRBJ1-2	TRBV20-1	CSALRTGRTNYGYTF
TRBJ2-3	TRBV5-5	CASSPRLAGGPRTDTQYF
TRBJ1-1	TRBV10-3	CAISGKGNWAFF
TRBJ1-1	TRBV6-1	CASRREVFTEAFF
TRBJ1-1	TRBV5-8	CASSLIGVNTEAFF
TRBJ2-1	TRBV12-3/TRBV12-4	CASSLKGLADYNEQFF
TRBJ2-5	TRBV12-5	CASGPGLFQETQYF
TRBJ1-1	TRBV14	CASSQMSRGGQAFF
TRBJ2-3	TRBV20-1	CSARGQRLAGVTDTQYF
TRBJ2-1	TRBV6-2/TRBV6-3	CASSTLGRTRNNEQFF
TRBJ1-2	TRBV3-1	CASSRTGGATDGYTF
TRBJ2-1	TRBV4-2	CASSQESYSEQFF
TRBJ1-2	TRBV5-1	CASSLEGTAVTGYTF
TRBJ1-5	TRBV6-6	CASSYSNSRDQPQHF
TRBJ1-1	TRBV9	CASSAHTGSLGEAFF
TRBJ2-1	TRBV4-2	CASSQGQGEQFF
TRBJ2-1	TRBV5-1	CASSLRRLDNEQFF
TRBJ2-1	TRBV6-5	CASSYEGNPGPSLNEQFF
TRBJ1-4	TRBV12-3/TRBV12-4	CASSFLQGAEKLFF
TRBJ1-1	TRBV11-3	CASSPGGGGNRWAFF
TRBJ2-3	TRBV2	CASAQGEDTQYF
TRBJ2-5	TRBV6-5	CASSYWGTVQETQYF
TRBJ1-3	TRBV5-6	CASSWDGSLLSGNTIYF
TRBJ2-1	TRBV5-1	CASSSAGGQGVEQFF
TRBJ2-1	TRBV5-1	CASSLGPLSEQFF
TRBJ2-2	TRBV18	CASSPATLNTGELFF
TRBJ1-5	TRBV12-3/TRBV12-4	CASSAQGEILGRNQPQHF
TRBJ2-7	TRBV11-1	CASSLVAGGIEQYF
TRBJ2-1	TRBV4-2	CASSQAASGTKTNEQFF
TRBJ2-1	TRBV7-8	CASSLDQLAGQVREQFF
TRBJ2-1	TRBV18	CASSPVPGRGVEQFF
TRBJ1-1	TRBV25-1	CASSGSRTVEAFF
TRBJ2-7	TRBV20-1	CSARGALANPYEQYF
TRBJ2-5	TRBV5-1	CASSLQGLQETQYF
TRBJ1-1	TRBV12-3/TRBV12-4	CASSFRVPNTEAFF
TRBJ2-2	TRBV11-2	CASSLVSVAGATGELFF
TRBJ2-7	TRBV20-1	CSARVVGSTYEQYF